This TCR beta chain was profiled in a study of T-cell memory formation after mild COVID-19. Each CDR3 protein is one row after TCRdb ran MiXCR on the 5' RACE reads. The data show roughly 170,000 distinct CDR3 sequences, over 20% seen once. This CDR3 spans 13 amino acids. Trimming cost V 6 bases and J 4 bases, with 13 bases left between them. This clonotype was detected only a few times. The sequence derives from an adult woman who had mild COVID-19 (a few samples of this study predate the infection). Cell type and time point are not known. Sequenced material: PBMCs or a T cell subset sorted from them (not recorded which). The V gene is TRBV12-3 or TRBV12-4, the J gene TRBJ2-7; D is perhaps TRBD2 (5 bases). The CDR3 reads CASSPFPGYEQYF. The CDR3 DNA reads TGTGCCAGCAGCCCTTTTCCGGGGTACGAGCAGTACTTC.